There are many counts of the clone carrying this TCR beta chain. Isolation of naive CD8 T cells was achieved by sorting on a CD8+CD4-CCR7+CD45RA+ phenotype. Trimming at V came to 6 bases and at J to 5 bases, leaving 7 bases not matched to a gene. This CDR3 has 14 amino acids. These data are taken from a study of molecular identifiers for immune sequencing clone quantification. MiXCR was run by TCRdb on the PCR reads, yielding one entry per CDR3 protein. The sample has more than 450,000 distinct CDR3 sequences, about 22% seen once. Sequenced material: naive CD8+ T cells from blood, with Jurkat cell RNA spiked in. Subset meaning: FACS-sorted CD8+CD4-CCR7+CD45RA+ naive T cells. V gene TRBV12-3 or TRBV12-4 combines with J gene TRBJ2-7, with 10 bases lining up with TRBD1. The TCR sequence derives from a human donor in good health. Some libraries in this study had Jurkat cell RNA spiked in. The CDR3 nucleotides read TGTGCCAGCAGCACCGGGACAGGGGTCCACGAGCAGTACTTC. Translating gives CASSTGTGVHEQYF.